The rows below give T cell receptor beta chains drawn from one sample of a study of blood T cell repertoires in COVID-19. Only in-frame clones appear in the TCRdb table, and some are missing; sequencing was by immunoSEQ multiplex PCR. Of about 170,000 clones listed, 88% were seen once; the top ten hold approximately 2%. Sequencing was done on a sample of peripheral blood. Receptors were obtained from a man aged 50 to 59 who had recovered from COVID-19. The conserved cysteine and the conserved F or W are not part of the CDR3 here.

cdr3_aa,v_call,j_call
ASSMRTGESDTQY,TRBV7-6,TRBJ2-3
ASSLTSGATTGELF,TRBV27,TRBJ2-2
ASSYGGGSYNEQF,TRBV6-2/TRBV6-3,TRBJ2-1
ASSPQVAKTEAF,TRBV5-5,TRBJ1-1
ASSYSAGQGDTEAF,TRBV6-5,TRBJ1-1
ASSPYRRGYNYGYT,TRBV3-1/TRBV3-2,TRBJ1-2
ASSYSTGSQGSYNEQF,TRBV6-2/TRBV6-3,TRBJ2-1
ASSVGDGDIQY,TRBV9,TRBJ2-4
ASSLRGVRPQH,TRBV27,TRBJ1-5
ASPPCRSSGANVLT,TRBV27,TRBJ2-6
ACEGQVTNTEAF,TRBV30,TRBJ1-1
ASSSPRGGSQYTDTQY,TRBV5-1,TRBJ2-3
ASSEPGTPRSGYT,TRBV7-2,TRBJ1-2
ASSFGYEKLF,TRBV28,TRBJ1-4
ASSLSGLALTPIQGTDTQY,TRBV7-3,TRBJ2-3
SVQGVSTDTQY,TRBV29-1,TRBJ2-3
ASSPTEYREQY,TRBV10-2,TRBJ2-7
ASAGQGAGETQY,TRBV2,TRBJ2-5
ASSYSRRMNTEAF,TRBV6-2/TRBV6-3,TRBJ1-1
ASSQENRGYQETQY,TRBV14,TRBJ2-5
ASSEVQDRGMSSYEQY,TRBV2,TRBJ2-7
ASSLGTGGDEQF,TRBV11-1,TRBJ2-1
ASSQEMRRVSQPQH,TRBV4-3,TRBJ1-5
ASSLTSGPLSYEQY,TRBV13,TRBJ2-7
ASSWDRFYEQY,TRBV12-3/TRBV12-4,TRBJ2-7
ASSLAQGRGNEQF,TRBV7-2,TRBJ2-1
ASSPAFRGARDYGYT,TRBV14,TRBJ1-2
ASKLSGASTEAF,TRBV5-6,TRBJ1-1
ASTGTSGVTEQY,TRBV28,TRBJ2-7
ASSHPGLAGETQY,TRBV5-4,TRBJ2-5
ASSIPGQGYTEAF,TRBV19,TRBJ1-1
ATSNTGTVGTRPLH,TRBV15,TRBJ1-6
ASSPGTGWNQPQH,TRBV6-2/TRBV6-3,TRBJ1-5
ASSAPDSYGYT,TRBV27,TRBJ1-2
ASSRNLGGLETQY,TRBV4-3,TRBJ2-5
ASSQVNRGFEAF,TRBV3-1/TRBV3-2,TRBJ1-1
ASSLEGIRRAEAF,TRBV11-3,TRBJ1-1
SARRGTGGNTIY,TRBV29-1,TRBJ1-3
ASIAGNQNGYT,TRBV6-5,TRBJ1-2
ASSIRTAVTEAF,TRBV19,TRBJ1-1